The clone carrying this T cell receptor (beta chain) was seen many times. V dropped 3 bases and J dropped 1 base, with 6 bases sitting between them. This CDR3 spans 13 amino acids. Germline V gene lookup returns CDR1 MNHNS and CDR2 SASEGT. TCR beta CDR3 sequences were amplified from RNA transcripts. HTBI primers were the set used in a first-round RT-PCR of the TCR CDR3. Using its own MiXCR run on the multiplex PCR reads, TCRdb lists one record per CDR3 protein. This sample has nearly 600,000 distinct CDR3 sequences, with more than 13% found just once. The data were obtained in a study of T cells in Graves' hyperthyroidism and ophthalmopathy.

Sequencing used blood. The chain uses TRBV6-1 and TRBJ2-5; weak D call: TRBD1 (6 bases). This sequence originates from a woman between 18 and 30 years old with Graves' ophthalmopathy. The CDR3 region is CASSDRGQETQYF. CDR3 DNA sequence: TGTGCCAGCAGTGACAGGGGCCAAGAGACCCAGTACTTC.